These 2 T cell receptor beta chains came from one sample sequenced in a study of blood T cell repertoires in COVID-19. Measured with immunoSEQ multiplex PCR; TCRdb has only the in-frame clones, and not every one. The sample includes 85,000 to 95,000 clones, roughly nine tenths of them seen just once. Sequenced material: peripheral blood. The receptors here all came from a man aged 55 to 70 with COVID-19, enrolled during active disease.

There are a few counts of this clone. The chain links TRBV13 to TRBJ1-1; D gene unclear. CDR3 size: 14 residues. CDR1 and CDR2 (germline): PRHDT, FYEKMQ (reference sequence). V was trimmed by 4 bases and J by 2 bases, leaving 11 bases between them. CDR3 sequence (DNA): TGTGCCAGCAGCTCCCTGGGCGTTAACACTGAAGCTTTCTTT. This encodes CASSSLGVNTEAFF.

The chain carries TRBV29-1 and TRBJ2-3, with a tentative D call TRBD2 (5 bases). Germline V lookup: CDR1 SQVTM, CDR2 ANQGSEA. This CDR3 contains 13 residues. Trimming took off 8 bases at V and 2 bases at J, with 14 bases between the two ends. CDR3: CSSSPGVTDTQYF. For the CDR3, the DNA is TGCAGCTCTTCCCCCGGGGTCACAGATACGCAGTATTTT.